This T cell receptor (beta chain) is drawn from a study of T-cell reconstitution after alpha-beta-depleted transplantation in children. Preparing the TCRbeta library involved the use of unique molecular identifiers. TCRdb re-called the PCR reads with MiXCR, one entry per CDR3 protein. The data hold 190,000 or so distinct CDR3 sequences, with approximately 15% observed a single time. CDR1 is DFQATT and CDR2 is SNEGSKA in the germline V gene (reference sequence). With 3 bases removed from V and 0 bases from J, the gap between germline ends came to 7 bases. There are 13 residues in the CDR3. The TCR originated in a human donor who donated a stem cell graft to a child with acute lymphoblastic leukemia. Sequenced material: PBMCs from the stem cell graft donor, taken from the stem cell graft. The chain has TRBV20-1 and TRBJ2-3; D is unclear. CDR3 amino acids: CSARAGSTDTQYF. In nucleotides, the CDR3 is TGCAGTGCTAGGGCAGGTAGCACAGATACGCAGTATTTT.